This TCR beta chain derives from a study of OX40 agonist ivuxolimab in advanced cancers. Points from the study as a whole: Clonal expansion in partial responders at 0.1-3.0 mg/kg ranked among the lowest.

Patients with a history of autoimmune disease or on systemic immunosuppression were excluded. A note on this clone: What it binds is not known.

Clones were sequenced by immunoSEQ multiplex PCR, and TCRdb holds only the in-frame ones, with some missing. The sample records 87,000 or so clones, around 85% being singletons. Between the trimmed V and J ends, which lost 6 bases and 3 bases, there was a span of 13 bases. The germline V gene encodes CDR1 SNHLY and CDR2 FYNNEI. The CDR3 has 14 amino acids. The sample consisted of CD4+ or CD8+ T cells sorted from blood, taken in a trial of the OX40 agonist ivuxolimab. This rearrangement joins TRBV2 to TRBJ2-3, with unresolved D. The receptor's source is an adult with an advanced solid tumor such as melanoma, head and neck, liver or kidney cancer. CDR3 coding DNA: TGTGCCAGCAGGAGGTCCTGGATGACAGATACGCAGTATTTT. This sequence encodes CASRRSWMTDTQYF.